This T cell receptor (beta chain) was sequenced for a study of blood T cells in healthy people across ages. It was with a sample-barcoded 5' primer and a J-beta primer mix that a second PCR of about 7 to 12 cycles was run. Via MiXCR, TCRdb re-called the 5' RACE reads, giving one row per CDR3 protein. Of about 1 million distinct CDR3 sequences in the sample, 40% to 50% are singletons; the top ten hold approximately 17%. In this sample, this clonotype turned up a few times. Its antigen is not known. Notes on the study in general: More naive CD4+ cells and higher diversity marked long-lived donors relative to aged donors. While age rose, TCR beta diversity per million T cells dropped in a roughly linear way.

CDR3 length: 15 residues. In germline, CDR1 is LNHNV, CDR2 YYDKDF (reference sequence). V lost 1 base, J lost 2 bases, and 12 bases lay in between. This receptor was taken from a woman aged 55-70 years in good health. The sequencing sample was made of blood. The chain links TRBV15 to TRBJ2-7; the D is unclear. This CDR3 reads CATSRGPTLTYEQYF. The CDR3 DNA follows: TGTGCCACCAGCAGAGGCCCTACCTTAACCTACGAGCAGTACTTC.